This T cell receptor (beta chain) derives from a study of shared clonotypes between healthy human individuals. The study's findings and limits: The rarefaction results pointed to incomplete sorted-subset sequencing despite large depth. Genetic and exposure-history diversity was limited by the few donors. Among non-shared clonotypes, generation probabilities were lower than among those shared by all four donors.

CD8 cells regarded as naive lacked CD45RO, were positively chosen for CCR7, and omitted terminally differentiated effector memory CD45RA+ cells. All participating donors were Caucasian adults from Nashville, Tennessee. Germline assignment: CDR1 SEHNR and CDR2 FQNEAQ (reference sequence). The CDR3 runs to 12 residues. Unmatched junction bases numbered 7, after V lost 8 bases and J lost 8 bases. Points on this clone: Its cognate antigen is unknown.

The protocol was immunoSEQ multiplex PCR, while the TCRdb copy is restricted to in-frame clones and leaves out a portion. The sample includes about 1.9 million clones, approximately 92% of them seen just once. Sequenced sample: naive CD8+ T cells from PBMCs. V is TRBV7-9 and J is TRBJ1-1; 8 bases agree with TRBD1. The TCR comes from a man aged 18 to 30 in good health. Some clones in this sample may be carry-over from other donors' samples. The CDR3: CASGQGPTEAFF. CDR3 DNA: TGTGCCAGCGGACAGGGCCCTACGGAAGCTTTCTTT.